Listed here are 30 T cell receptor beta chains from one sample, sequenced in a study of blood T cell repertoires in COVID-19. Data came from immunoSEQ multiplex PCR; TCRdb stores just in-frame clones and leaves some out. The repertoire holds some 66,000 clones, with approximately 82% as singletons. Material: peripheral blood. These receptors were collected from a man aged 55 to 70 with acute or convalescent COVID-19.

The rearrangement joins TRBV19 to TRBJ2-2; D call uncertain. The V and J ends lost 5 bases and 4 bases respectively, with 8 bases between them. The CDR3 totals 13 residues. Germline assignment: CDR1 LNHDA and CDR2 SQIVND (reference sequence). CDR3 sequence: CASSHQVTGELFF. The CDR3 DNA is TGTGCCAGTAGTCATCAGGTCACCGGGGAGCTGTTTTTT.

The chain is built from TRBV5-1 and TRBJ1-2; D not resolved. CDR1 SGHRS and CDR2 YFSETQ come from the germline V gene. This CDR3 has 15 amino acids. The V end was cut by 3 bases, the J end by 4 bases, with 16 bases between. This CDR3 is CASSSVGGGGYGYTF. The CDR3 DNA follows: TGCGCCAGCAGCTCCGTTGGAGGAGGCGGCTATGGCTACACCTTC.

Ten or more counts support this clone. The gene calls are TRBV2 and TRBJ1-2; D is uncertain. Germline assignment: CDR1 SNHLY and CDR2 FYNNEI. This CDR3 spans 11 amino acids. V lost 7 bases to trimming and J lost 4 bases, with 7 bases between them. The CDR3 loop is CASMRFYGYTF. The CDR3 bases are TGTGCCAGCATGCGGTTCTATGGCTACACCTTC.

This clone is a singleton in its sample. The CDR3 sequence: CASKGLAPPYEQYF. Written as DNA, the CDR3 is TGCGCCAGTAAGGGACTAGCTCCTCCCTACGAGCAGTACTTC. V and J are TRBV5-1 and TRBJ2-7; 9 bases are a match to TRBD2. J gave up 2 bases and V 8 bases, and 8 bases lay outside the gene matches. In germline, CDR1 is SGHRS, CDR2 YFSETQ. The CDR3 has 14 amino acids.

The chain has TRBV6-2 or TRBV6-3 and TRBJ1-5; D is unresolved. The CDR3 runs 15 residues. Trimming left V 0 bases short and J 4 bases short, with 10 bases between. Per germline, CDR1 MNHEY and CDR2 SVGEGT. CDR3 nucleotides: TGTGCCAGCAGTTACTCGACCCGGGGAAATCAGCCCCAGCATTTT. As protein: CASSYSTRGNQPQHF.

This sequence joins TRBV2 and TRBJ1-1; D might be TRBD1 (5 bases). V was trimmed by 2 bases and J by 3 bases, leaving 13 bases between them. The germline V gene encodes CDR1 SNHLY and CDR2 FYNNEI. The CDR3 extends over 15 amino acids. CDR3 protein: CASSESPGVDTEAFF. The CDR3 DNA sequence: TGTGCCAGCAGTGAATCTCCGGGGGTGGACACTGAAGCTTTCTTT.

The chain is built from TRBV6-5 and TRBJ1-1; TRBD1 matches 7 bases. Germline V gene data show CDR1 as MNHEY and CDR2 as SVGAGI. Losses at the gene ends were 8 bases for V and 0 bases for J; bases not matched to a gene: 6. CDR3 length: 14 amino acids. CDR3 residues: CASRDSNMNTEAFF. DNA for the CDR3: TGTGCCAGCCGGGACAGTAACATGAACACTGAAGCTTTCTTT.

This clone was seen only once. V usage is TRBV7-8 and J usage is TRBJ1-1; TRBD1 is a possible D gene (5 bases). CDR3 length: 15 amino acids. V dropped 2 bases and J dropped 2 bases, with 12 bases sitting between them. Germline values: CDR1 SGHVS, CDR2 FQNEAQ. The CDR3 spells CASSLNPGSNTEAFF. The CDR3 DNA is TGTGCCAGCAGCTTAAATCCAGGGTCCAACACTGAAGCTTTCTTT.

The chain combines TRBV6-2 or TRBV6-3 with TRBJ1-1, with unresolved D. In germline, CDR1 is MNHEY, CDR2 SVGEGT. V dropped 4 bases and J dropped 1 base, with 10 bases sitting between them. CDR3 length: 14 amino acids. Here the CDR3 reads CASSLIGGNTEAFF. For the CDR3, the DNA is TGTGCCAGCAGTTTAATCGGTGGGAACACTGAAGCTTTCTTT.

The chain has TRBV7-2 and TRBJ2-1; tentatively, D is TRBD1 (6 bases). V lost 3 bases to trimming and J lost 3 bases, with 12 bases between them. The CDR3 extends over 15 amino acids. Germline CDR1 and CDR2: SGHTA and FQGNSA. CDR3 sequence reads: CASSLQQGLYNEQFF. The CDR3 DNA reads as TGTGCCAGCAGCTTGCAACAGGGCCTCTACAATGAGCAGTTCTTC.

This sequence joins TRBV25-1 and TRBJ2-3; the match to TRBD2 covers 9 bases. The CDR3 loop spans 15 amino acids. V shed 6 bases, J shed 2 bases, and the junction held 6 bases outside the gene matches. Germline V gives CDR1 MGHDK, CDR2 SYGVNS. This CDR3 is CASRVAGANTDTQYF. The CDR3 bases are TGTGCCAGCAGAGTAGCGGGGGCTAACACAGATACGCAGTATTTT. The whole variable domain, remainder taken from reference TRBV25-1 and TRBJ2-3, is EADIYQTPRYLVIGTGKKITLECSQTMGHDKMYWYQQDPGMELHLIHYSYGVNSTEKGDLSSESTVSRIRTEHFPLTLESARPSHTSQYLCASRVAGANTDTQYFGPGTRLTVL.

The chain has TRBV5-4 and TRBJ2-7, with 11 nucleotides matching TRBD2. V shed 2 bases and J 5 bases; nucleotides not matched to a gene: 3. The CDR3 contains 14 residues. Germline values: CDR1 SGHNT, CDR2 YYREEE (reference sequence). CDR3 residues: CASSFSGGADEQYF. CDR3 in DNA: TGTGCCAGCAGCTTTAGCGGGGGGGCGGACGAGCAGTACTTC.

The chain is built from TRBV7-2 and TRBJ1-2, with D perhaps TRBD1 (5 bases). This CDR3 is 15 amino acids long. The V end lost 5 bases, the J end lost 8 bases, and 21 bases lay between the germline ends. Germline V gene lookup returns CDR1 SGHTA and CDR2 FQGNSA. CDR3 protein: CASSPGDQEAYGYTF. The CDR3 nucleotides read TGTGCCAGCAGCCCGGGGGATCAGGAAGCCTACGGCTACACCTTC. The entire variable domain, with the rest obtained from reference TRBV7-2 and TRBJ1-2, is as follows: GAGVSQSPSNKVTEKGKDVELRCDPISGHTALYWYRQSLGQGLEFLIYFQGNSAPDKSGLPSDRFSAERTGGSVSTLTIQRTQQEDSAVYLCASSPGDQEAYGYTFGSGTRLTVV.

This clone has just one count. The rearrangement uses TRBV6-4 and TRBJ1-2; 7 nucleotides match TRBD1. The J segment lost 1 base and the V segment lost 6 bases, leaving 2 bases of the junction unmatched. The CDR3 runs 13 residues. Germline loops: CDR1 MRHNA, CDR2 SNTAGT. The chain's CDR3 is CASSRDSNYGYTF. The DNA for the CDR3 is TGTGCCAGCAGCAGGGACAGTAACTATGGCTACACCTTC.

The chain links TRBV30 to TRBJ1-2; D gene ambiguous. This CDR3 is 12 amino acids long. The V end lost 4 bases, the J end lost 7 bases, and 13 bases lay between the germline ends. Germline CDR1 and CDR2: GTSNPN and SVGIG (reference sequence). The CDR3 region is CAWMEGTVGYTF. Here the CDR3 DNA reads TGTGCCTGGATGGAGGGCACGGTTGGCTACACCTTC.

This rearrangement joins TRBV5-8 to TRBJ2-5; a possible D gene is TRBD1 (6 bases). CDR1 and CDR2 (germline): SGHTS, YDEGEE. V dropped 3 bases and J dropped 3 bases, with 15 bases sitting between them. The length of the CDR3 is 15 residues. The CDR3 DNA reads TGTGCCAGCAGCTACCACAGGGCTGGGAAAGAGACCCAGTACTTC. As protein: CASSYHRAGKETQYF.

V is TRBV30 and J is TRBJ1-5; D perhaps matches TRBD1 (5 bases). Trimming pared 0 bases from V and 2 bases from J, leaving 11 bases between. The CDR3 contains 15 residues. From germline, CDR1 is GTSNPN and CDR2 SVGIG (reference sequence). CDR3: CAWSVGAGGNQPQHF. The CDR3 coding sequence is TGTGCCTGGAGTGTAGGGGCAGGAGGCAATCAGCCCCAGCATTTT.

This rearrangement joins TRBV11-2 to TRBJ2-7, with D possibly being TRBD2 (6 bases). The V end was cut by 1 base, the J end by 3 bases, with 10 bases between. The CDR3 has 14 amino acids. The germline V gene has CDR1 SGHAT and CDR2 FQNNGV. CDR3 nucleotides: TGTGCCAGCAGCTTAGGGTGGGGGGTCTACGAGCAGTACGTC. It encodes CASSLGWGVYEQYV.

This sequence joins TRBV13 and TRBJ1-2; TRBD1 aligns across 9 bases. The CDR3 has 15 amino acids. The V gene's germline CDR1 is PRHDT and CDR2 FYEKMQ (reference sequence). With 2 bases clipped from V and 8 bases from J, the junction kept 9 bases outside the gene matches. CDR3 nucleotide sequence: TGTGCCAGCAGCTTACCCTCTTACAGGGGGCACGGCTACACCTTC. It codes for CASSLPSYRGHGYTF.

CDR3 in amino acids: CASSLRQGRVDTEAFF. CDR3 DNA sequence: TGCGCCAGCAGCCTCCGACAGGGGCGGGTCGACACTGAAGCTTTCTTT. The V and J genes are TRBV5-1 and TRBJ1-1; 8 bases align to TRBD1. The CDR3 sequence is 16 residues long. Looked up from germline, CDR1 is SGHRS and CDR2 is YFSETQ. J gave up 3 bases and V 4 bases, and 11 bases lay outside the gene matches. Variable domain in full (rest from reference TRBV5-1 and TRBJ1-1): KAGVTQTPRYLIKTRGQQVTLSCSPISGHRSVSWYQQTPGQGLQFLFEYFSETQRNKGNFPGRFSGRQFSNSRSEMNVSTLELGDSALYLCASSLRQGRVDTEAFFGQGTRLTVV.

V is TRBV6-2 or TRBV6-3 and J is TRBJ1-1, with 7 bases fitting TRBD1. The ends lost 1 base at V and 6 bases at J; junction bases unmatched: 8. Germline CDR1 reads MNHEY; CDR2 reads SVGEGT. The CDR3 runs to 15 residues. CDR3 region: CASSYFEGQPPEAFF. The DNA for the CDR3 is TGTGCCAGCAGTTACTTCGAGGGACAGCCTCCTGAAGCTTTCTTT.

CDR3 sequence reads: CASSFWWAYGYTF. The CDR3 DNA follows: TGTGCCAGCAGCTTTTGGTGGGCCTATGGCTACACCTTC. The rearrangement uses TRBV5-8 and TRBJ1-2; D not certain. Trimming removed 2 bases from V and 4 bases from J, with 9 bases in between. The CDR3 has 13 amino acids. Germline-derived CDR1 and CDR2 are SGHTS and YDEGEE.

The CDR3 DNA is TGTGCCAGCAGCTTCAGTATGAACACTGAAGCTTTCTTT. It translates to CASSFSMNTEAFF. This rearrangement joins TRBV7-8 to TRBJ1-1; D ambiguous. The CDR3 spans 13 residues. V lost 3 bases and J 0 bases, leaving 5 bases between the germline ends. Germline loops: CDR1 SGHVS, CDR2 FQNEAQ.

The gene calls are TRBV3-1 (or the pseudogene TRBV3-2) and TRBJ2-2; maybe TRBD1 (6 bases). Trimming removed 0 bases at V and 2 bases at J, with 13 bases between. There are 17 residues in the CDR3. Per the germline V gene, CDR1 is LGHDT and CDR2 is YNNKEL (reference sequence). The CDR3 DNA is TGTGCCAGCAGCCAAGATAGTCCAGGGGCCAACACCGGGGAGCTGTTTTTT. It yields the protein CASSQDSPGANTGELFF.

The rearrangement links TRBV12-5 to TRBJ1-6; weak D call: TRBD1 (6 bases). Between the trimmed V and J ends, which lost 4 bases and 7 bases, there was a span of 23 bases. This CDR3 is 18 amino acids long. CDR1 and CDR2 from the germline V gene are LGHNT and FRNRAP. This chain's CDR3 is CASGSPWTRDKENSPLHF. As DNA, the CDR3 is TGTGCTAGTGGTTCACCTTGGACCCGGGACAAAGAAAATTCACCCCTCCACTTT.

The V gene is TRBV19, the J gene TRBJ1-2; maybe TRBD1 (6 bases). Germline loops: CDR1 LNHDA, CDR2 SQIVND (reference sequence). Trimming stripped 5 bases from V and 4 bases from J, with 11 bases between. The CDR3 is 13 residues long. CDR3 sequence (DNA): TGTGCCAGTAGTCTGGGAGGGGGCTATGGCTACACCTTC. Translation gives CASSLGGGYGYTF.

CDR3 loop: CASSPGRGGGYTF. CDR3 DNA: TGCGCCAGCAGCCCTGGCAGGGGCGGTGGCTACACCTTC. The chain links TRBV5-1 to TRBJ1-2, with D possibly matching TRBD1 (6 bases). This CDR3 is built from 13 residues. From germline, CDR1 is SGHRS and CDR2 YFSETQ. Trimming removed 4 bases at V and 7 bases at J, with 14 bases between.

This sequence joins TRBV6-5 and TRBJ1-2; no clear D. CDR3 size: 11 residues. V lost 6 bases, J lost 8 bases, and 10 bases lay in between. Germline lookup yields CDR1 MNHEY and CDR2 SVGAGI. In nucleotides, the CDR3 is TGTGCCAGCAGGAGACAAGAAGGCTACACCTTC. As protein: CASRRQEGYTF.

This clone was picked up a small number of times. The chain couples TRBV5-6 to TRBJ1-5; a weak D match, TRBD1 (6 bases). The CDR3 is 14 amino acids. The germline V and J ends were trimmed by 2 bases and 7 bases, with 13 bases remaining between them. CDR1 is SGHDT, CDR2 YYEEEE, per germline. In nucleotides, the CDR3 is TGTGCCAGCAGCTTTGGGCAGGGGTACCAGCCCCAGCATTTT. Its translation is CASSFGQGYQPQHF. Variable domain in full (rest from reference TRBV5-6 and TRBJ1-5): DAGVTQSPTHLIKTRGQQVTLRCSPKSGHDTVSWYQQALGQGPQFIFQYYEEEERQRGNFPDRFSGHQFPNYSSELNVNALLLGDSALYLCASSFGQGYQPQHFGDGTRLSIL.

V is TRBV6-6 and J is TRBJ2-7, with 7 bases fitting TRBD1. The CDR3 consists of 14 residues. V lost 6 bases, J lost 2 bases, and 7 bases stayed unmatched. Germline CDR1 and CDR2: MNHNY and SVGAGI (reference sequence). CDR3 sequence (DNA): TGTGCCAGCAGACGACAGGGATGGACCTACGAGCAGTACTTC. Translated: CASRRQGWTYEQYF.